The TCR beta chain described here comes from a study of OX40 agonist ivuxolimab in advanced cancers. Study-wide results and limits: Clonal expansion in partial responders at 0.1-3.0 mg/kg ranked among the lowest.

The protocol was immunoSEQ multiplex PCR, while the TCRdb copy is restricted to in-frame clones and leaves out a portion. The table shows some 86,000 clones, with 86% occurring only once. Worth noting for this clone: The target antigen is unknown.

This CDR3 spans 14 amino acids. Between the trimmed V and J ends, which lost 0 bases and 9 bases, there was a span of 12 bases. The germline V gene encodes CDR1 SGHDN and CDR2 FVKESK. The receptor comes from an adult with an advanced solid tumor such as melanoma, head and neck, liver or kidney cancer. The rearrangement links TRBV14 to TRBJ2-1; the D gene could be TRBD1 or TRBD2 (6 bases each). The sample in question was CD4+ or CD8+ T cells sorted from blood, obtained in a trial of the OX40 agonist ivuxolimab. Here the CDR3 reads CASSQDPGASEQFF. DNA for the CDR3: TGTGCCAGCAGCCAAGACCCGGGGGCGAGTGAGCAGTTCTTC.